Reported below is one TCR beta chain. The antigen remains unidentified. Autoimmune disease history or systemic immunosuppression barred patients. The data belong to a study of OX40 agonist ivuxolimab in advanced cancers. Study context: Three patients, one with hepatocellular carcinoma and two with cutaneous melanoma, achieved partial responses.

Looked up from germline, CDR1 is SGHRS and CDR2 is YFSETQ. Trimming removed 3 bases at V and 2 bases at J, with 12 bases between. The CDR3 covers 14 residues. Sequenced by immunoSEQ multiplex PCR; TCRdb stores in-frame clones only, minus some. The data show 95,000 to 100,000 clones, about 84% seen once. Study-wide points: Clonal expansion from baseline to week 6 occurred in both CD4+ and CD8+ T cells. The antigens recognized by the expanded peripheral T cells, that is their antigen specificity, were not determined.

This receptor was identified in an adult with an advanced solid tumor such as melanoma, head and neck, liver or kidney cancer. The sequences come from CD4+ or CD8+ T cells sorted from blood, collected in a trial of the OX40 agonist ivuxolimab. The genes are TRBV5-1 and TRBJ2-7, with D possibly being TRBD1 (5 bases). CDR3 DNA: TGCGCCAGCAGCTCAAGGGCGACAGCCTACGAGCAGTACTTC. The encoded protein is CASSSRATAYEQYF. Full variable domain (rest looked up from reference TRBV5-1 and TRBJ2-7): KAGVTQTPRYLIKTRGQQVTLSCSPISGHRSVSWYQQTPGQGLQFLFEYFSETQRNKGNFPGRFSGRQFSNSRSEMNVSTLELGDSALYLCASSSRATAYEQYFGPGTRLTVT.